The 13 T cell receptor beta chains in this list originate from one sample, sequenced in a study of blood T cell repertoires in COVID-19. TCRdb's copy holds only in-frame clones and misses some; the assay was immunoSEQ multiplex PCR. The table includes 200,000 or so clones, roughly four fifths detected once. Sequenced: peripheral blood. The receptor set was obtained from a woman aged 25 to 39 who had recovered from COVID-19.

The chain uses TRBV19 and TRBJ2-7; TRBD2 aligns across 8 bases. The trim removed 4 bases at V and 1 base at J, leaving 9 bases unmatched. The V gene's germline CDR1 is LNHDA and CDR2 SQIVND (reference sequence). The CDR3 covers 16 residues. The CDR3 bases are TGTGCCAGTAGTAAGAAGGGACTAGTCGCATCCTACGAGCAGTACTTC. Translated, it gives CASSKKGLVASYEQYF.

The chain employs TRBV14 and TRBJ1-1; tentatively, D is TRBD1 (6 bases). CDR3 length: 15 residues. V was cut by 1 base and J by 1 base, with 10 bases left in between. CDR1 SGHDN and CDR2 FVKESK come from the germline V gene. CDR3 nucleotide sequence: TGTGCCAGCAGCCAAGGTGGGACACCGAACACTGAAGCTTTCTTT. This gives the protein CASSQGGTPNTEAFF.

V and J are TRBV11-2 and TRBJ1-1; TRBD1 is a possible D gene (5 bases). The V gene lost 5 bases and the J gene lost 5 bases, with 12 bases spanning the gap. The germline V gene encodes CDR1 SGHAT and CDR2 FQNNGV. The CDR3 is made up of 13 amino acids. CDR3 sequence reads: CASSASGGTEAFF. CDR3 bases: TGTGCCAGCAGCGCCTCCGGGGGGACTGAAGCTTTCTTT. The full variable domain, in which reference TRBV11-2 and TRBJ1-1 provide the parts outside the CDR3, is EAGVAQSPRYKIIEKRQSVAFWCNPISGHATLYWYQQILGQGPKLLIQFQNNGVVDDSQLPKDRFSAERLKGVDSTLKIQPAKLEDSAVYLCASSASGGTEAFFGQGTRLTVV.

This clone showed up just once. The chain uses TRBV3-1 (or the pseudogene TRBV3-2) and TRBJ1-3, with D uncertain. The germline V gene has CDR1 LGHDT and CDR2 YNNKEL (reference sequence). V shed 1 base and J shed 0 bases, with 7 bases lying between them. CDR3 size: 15 residues. CDR3 protein: CASSQVRGSGNTIYF. DNA for the CDR3: TGTGCCAGCAGCCAAGTAAGAGGCTCTGGAAACACCATATATTTT.

V is TRBV5-1 and J is TRBJ2-1, with TRBD1 matching 8 bases. The CDR3 is 11 residues long. Unmatched junction bases numbered 3, after V lost 4 bases and J lost 12 bases. CDR1 and CDR2 (germline): SGHRS, YFSETQ. CDR3 in amino acids: CASSRGTGQFF. The CDR3 coding sequence is TGCGCCAGCAGCCGCGGGACAGGGCAGTTCTTC.

The rearrangement uses TRBV9 and TRBJ2-1; possible D gene TRBD2, 6 bases. The CDR3 is 14 amino acids. Trimming removed 4 bases from V and 5 bases from J, with 13 bases in between. Germline V gives CDR1 SGDLS, CDR2 YYNGEE. This chain's CDR3 is CASSLYTGDNEQFF. CDR3 DNA: TGTGCCAGCAGCCTCTATACGGGAGACAATGAGCAGTTCTTC.

The sample holds one count of this clone. The chain employs TRBV10-3 and TRBJ2-1; 8 bases align to TRBD2. CDR1 and CDR2 from the germline V gene are ENHRY and SYGVKD. This CDR3 is built from 14 residues. Germline trimming cut 4 bases from V and 2 bases from J; bases unmatched to any gene: 1. The CDR3 reads CAISGGLAYNEQFF. The CDR3 coding sequence is TGTGCCATCAGTGGGGGACTAGCCTACAATGAGCAGTTCTTC.

The chain recombines TRBV28 with TRBJ1-6, with D possibly TRBD1 on 5 matching bases. Deletions cut 6 bases from V and 9 bases from J, with 12 bases between. The CDR3 runs to 13 residues. Per germline, CDR1 MDHEN and CDR2 SYDVKM. CDR3 loop: CASSRPQGSPLHF. The CDR3, as DNA: TGTGCCAGCAGCCGCCCCCAGGGTTCACCCCTCCACTTT.

Only a few counts were recorded for this clone. For the CDR3, the DNA is TGTGCCAGCAGTCCCAGGGTACCCAACCCCGAGCAGTACTTC. Translating it yields CASSPRVPNPEQYF. This chain connects TRBV6-5 to TRBJ2-7; D perhaps matches TRBD1 (5 bases). V shed 5 bases and J shed 6 bases, with 17 bases lying between them. Germline V gene data show CDR1 as MNHEY and CDR2 as SVGAGI. CDR3 length: 14 residues.

The chain combines TRBV4-2 with TRBJ2-7; D not certain. Between the trimmed V and J ends, which lost 5 bases and 0 bases, there was a span of 11 bases. Looked up from germline, CDR1 is LGHNA and CDR2 is YNFKEQ. The CDR3 sequence is 14 residues long. DNA of the CDR3: TGTGCCAGCAGCGGTTTTGGCGGCTCCTACGAGCAGTACTTC. Translation gives CASSGFGGSYEQYF.

A few counts support this clone. This rearrangement joins TRBV5-1 to TRBJ1-2; TRBD1 matches 10 bases. With 3 bases clipped from V and 8 bases from J, the junction kept 4 bases outside the gene matches. This CDR3 is built from 13 residues. Looked up from germline, CDR1 is SGHRS and CDR2 is YFSETQ. In DNA form, the CDR3 reads TGCGCCAGCAGCTATGGACAGGGGGAGGGCTACACCTTC. Residues: CASSYGQGEGYTF.

The chain has TRBV28 and TRBJ2-1; 7 nucleotides align to TRBD1. J gave up 6 bases and V 5 bases, and 1 base lay outside the gene matches. The CDR3 sequence is 12 residues long. CDR1 and CDR2 from the germline V gene are MDHEN and SYDVKM. The CDR3 coding sequence is TGTGCCAGCAGTCGACAGGGCAATGAGCAGTTCTTC. Its protein product is CASSRQGNEQFF. Full variable domain (rest looked up from reference TRBV28 and TRBJ2-1): DVKVTQSSRYLVKRTGEKVFLECVQDMDHENMFWYRQDPGLGLRLIYFSYDVKMKEKGDIPEGYSVSREKKERFSLILESASTNQTSMYLCASSRQGNEQFFGPGTRLTVL.

The chain uses TRBV19 and TRBJ2-7; D may be TRBD2 (6 bases). This CDR3 spans 13 amino acids. The germline CDR1 and CDR2 sequences are LNHDA and SQIVND (reference sequence). The ends were cut back, 5 bases at V and 1 base at J, with 9 bases in the middle. CDR3 in amino acids: CASSRTISYEQYF. Written as DNA, the CDR3 is TGTGCCAGTAGTCGGACTATTTCCTACGAGCAGTACTTC. Full variable domain (missing parts from reference TRBV19 and TRBJ2-7): DGGITQSPKYLFRKEGQNVTLSCEQNLNHDAMYWYRQDPGQGLRLIYYSQIVNDFQKGDIAEGYSVSREKKESFPLTVTSAQKNPTAFYLCASSRTISYEQYFGPGTRLTVT.